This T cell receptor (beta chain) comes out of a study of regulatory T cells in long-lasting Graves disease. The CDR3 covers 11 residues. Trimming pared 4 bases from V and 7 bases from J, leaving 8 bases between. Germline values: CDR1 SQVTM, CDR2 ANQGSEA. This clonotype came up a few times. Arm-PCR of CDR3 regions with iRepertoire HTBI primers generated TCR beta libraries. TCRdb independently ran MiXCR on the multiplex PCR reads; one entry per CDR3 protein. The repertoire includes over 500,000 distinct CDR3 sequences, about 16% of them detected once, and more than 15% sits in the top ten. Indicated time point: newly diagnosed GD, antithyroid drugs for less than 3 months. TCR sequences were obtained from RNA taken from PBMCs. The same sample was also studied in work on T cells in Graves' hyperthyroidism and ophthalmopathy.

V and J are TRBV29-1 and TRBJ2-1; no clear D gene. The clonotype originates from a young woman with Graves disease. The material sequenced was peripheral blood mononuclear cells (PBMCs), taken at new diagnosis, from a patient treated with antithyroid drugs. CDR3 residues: CSVGVQNEQFF. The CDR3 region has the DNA TGCAGCGTTGGGGTACAGAATGAGCAGTTCTTC.